The 25 T cell receptor beta chains listed next were all sequenced from one sample in a study of cytomegalovirus exposure and HLA in healthy donors. The PCR made use of 60 Vbeta and 13 Jbeta primers. Assay: immunoSEQ multiplex PCR; the TCRdb copy retains only in-frame clones and omits some. The data hold under 150,000 clones, with about 79% observed a single time. Source material: PBMCs. The receptors originated from a woman aged 18-29 years in good health and CMV-seronegative.

V is TRBV28 and J is TRBJ2-5; 8 nucleotides agree with TRBD1. The CDR3 consists of 14 residues. CDR1 and CDR2 from the germline V gene are MDHEN and SYDVKM. Trimming removed 5 bases from V and 5 bases from J; junction bases left unmatched: 7. CDR3 loop: CASSPYRQGETQYF. CDR3 nucleotide sequence: TGTGCCAGCAGTCCCTACCGACAGGGGGAGACCCAGTACTTC.

This rearrangement joins TRBV7-9 to TRBJ2-1, with 7 bases matching TRBD1. The CDR3 length is 15 residues. Germline trimming cut 0 bases from V and 10 bases from J; bases unmatched to any gene: 9. Germline V CDR1 and CDR2: SEHNR, FQNEAQ (reference sequence). CDR3 amino acids: CASSLAGTAVEEQFF. The CDR3 DNA is TGTGCCAGCAGCTTAGCGGGGACAGCAGTCGAGGAGCAGTTCTTC.

The chain employs TRBV28 and TRBJ2-7, with 12 positions matching TRBD1. Germline CDR1 MDHEN, CDR2 SYDVKM. This CDR3 has 14 residues. Trimming cost V 5 bases and J 5 bases; bases outside gene matches: 4. CDR3 residues: CASSPGTGGDEQYF. As DNA, the CDR3 is TGTGCCAGCAGTCCGGGGACAGGGGGCGACGAGCAGTACTTC.

This clone was observed a handful of times. This CDR3 reads CASSRQNYGYTF. The CDR3 DNA reads TGTGCCAGTAGTAGACAGAACTATGGCTACACCTTC. The V gene is TRBV19, the J gene TRBJ1-2, with D perhaps matching TRBD1 (5 bases). Germline V CDR1 and CDR2: LNHDA, SQIVND (reference sequence). The CDR3 is 12 residues long. V lost 4 bases, J lost 2 bases, and 5 bases lay in between.

The gene calls are TRBV27 and TRBJ2-7, with 7 nucleotides matching TRBD1. The CDR3 loop spans 15 amino acids. The V gene end was trimmed by 6 bases and the J gene end by 6 bases; junction bases not matched to a gene: 14. Germline CDR1 and CDR2: MNHEY and SMNVEV (reference sequence). The CDR3: CASSRTGTAGREQYF. In DNA, the CDR3 is TGTGCCAGCAGCCGAACCGGGACAGCTGGCCGCGAGCAGTACTTC.

This chain links TRBV5-1 with TRBJ2-6; TRBD2 matches at 9 bases. The V and J ends lost 3 bases and 0 bases, in that order; junction bases with no gene match: 10. This CDR3 has 19 amino acids. Germline CDR1 and CDR2: SGHRS and YFSETQ. The CDR3 loop is CASSSRGGGPFSGANVLTF. Written as DNA, the CDR3 is TGCGCCAGCAGCTCTCGCGGGGGGGGGCCCTTCTCTGGGGCCAACGTCCTGACTTTC.

This clone was seen a few times. The rearrangement links TRBV5-6 to TRBJ2-3; TRBD1 matches at 10 bases. The V gene end was trimmed by 2 bases and the J gene end by 3 bases; junction bases not matched to a gene: 6. The CDR3 is 16 residues long. Germline CDR1 reads SGHDT; CDR2 reads YYEEEE. The CDR3 spells CASSLGTGEGTDTQYF. The CDR3 DNA follows: TGTGCCAGCAGCTTAGGGACAGGGGAAGGGACAGATACGCAGTATTTT.

This clone occurred a few times. V is TRBV28 and J is TRBJ2-3; D possibly corresponds to TRBD1 (7 bases). Looked up from germline, CDR1 is MDHEN and CDR2 is SYDVKM. V lost 3 bases, J lost 3 bases, and 16 bases lay in between. This CDR3 has 16 residues. The CDR3 spells CASSLVNRGGTDTQYF. The CDR3 DNA reads as TGTGCCAGCAGTTTGGTGAACAGGGGAGGAACAGATACGCAGTATTTT.

This chain joins TRBV28 and TRBJ1-1, with D uncertain. CDR3 size: 16 residues. With 6 bases removed from V and 3 bases from J, the gap between germline ends came to 20 bases. Germline V CDR1 and CDR2: MDHEN, SYDVKM. The CDR3 region has the DNA TGTGCCAGCAGAGGCACGGGAGCATCCGTGGACACTGAAGCTTTCTTT. It codes for CASRGTGASVDTEAFF.

This clone came up once. The J gene is TRBJ1-4, the V gene TRBV18; D call uncertain. Trimming took 3 bases from V and 7 from J, leaving 9 bases between them. Germline V gives CDR1 KGHSH, CDR2 LQKENI. There are 13 residues in the CDR3. DNA of the CDR3: TGTGCCAGCTCACCCCCCGGTGTTGAAAAACTGTTTTTT. The encoded protein is CASSPPGVEKLFF.

The rearrangement uses TRBV28 and TRBJ1-5, with TRBD1 identical over 8 bases. The CDR3 contains 15 residues. The germline CDR1 and CDR2 sequences are MDHEN and SYDVKM. The V and J ends lost 6 bases and 7 bases, in that order; junction bases with no gene match: 11. This chain's CDR3 is CASRFDYRGGQPQHF. The CDR3 DNA reads TGTGCCAGCAGGTTCGATTACAGGGGGGGGCAGCCCCAGCATTTT.

Remarks on this clone: Other DNA variants within this sample encode the same CDR3. The chain carries TRBV19 and TRBJ1-1; 7 bases align to TRBD1. V shed 7 bases and J 0 bases; nucleotides not matched to a gene: 5. Germline V lookup: CDR1 LNHDA, CDR2 SQIVND (reference sequence). CDR3 size: 14 residues. The CDR3 spells CASTPGQMNTEAFF. In DNA form, the CDR3 reads TGTGCCAGTACCCCGGGACAGATGAACACTGAAGCTTTCTTT.

This clone was counted once. The chain employs TRBV5-1 and TRBJ2-7, with 12 bases lining up with TRBD2. Looked up from germline, CDR1 is SGHRS and CDR2 is YFSETQ. V lost 4 bases, J lost 3 bases, and 2 bases stayed unmatched. The length of the CDR3 is 14 residues. The CDR3 reads CASSRTSGNYEQYF. The CDR3 coding sequence is TGCGCCAGCAGCCGGACTAGCGGGAACTACGAGCAGTACTTC.

V is TRBV27 and J is TRBJ2-5; the D gene is possibly TRBD2 (5 bases). Looked up from germline, CDR1 is MNHEY and CDR2 is SMNVEV (reference sequence). CDR3 length: 12 amino acids. V was trimmed by 5 bases and J by 4 bases, leaving 8 bases between them. CDR3 DNA sequence: TGTGCCAGCAGTGAAGAGGGAGAGACCCAGTACTTC. This encodes CASSEEGETQYF.

The CDR3 sequence is CASSQDLGQGSEKLFF. DNA for the CDR3: TGTGCCAGCAGCCAAGACTTGGGACAGGGGAGTGAAAAACTGTTTTTT. The V call is TRBV4-2, the J call TRBJ1-4; TRBD1 matches at 10 bases. J gave up 7 bases and V 0 bases, and 5 bases lay outside the gene matches. The germline gives CDR1 LGHNA, CDR2 YNFKEQ. CDR3 length: 16 amino acids.

J is TRBJ1-4 and V is TRBV5-5, with D perhaps TRBD1 (5 bases). V was shortened by 6 bases and J by 4 bases, with 13 bases between the two germline ends. There are 14 residues in the CDR3. Germline values: CDR1 SGHKS, CDR2 YYEKEE (reference sequence). This chain's CDR3 is CASTLTGHNEKLFF. The CDR3 DNA follows: TGTGCCAGCACCCTAACAGGTCATAATGAAAAACTGTTTTTT.

The chain joins TRBV6-5 to TRBJ2-3; 8 bases are shared with TRBD1. Germline values: CDR1 MNHEY, CDR2 SVGAGI. With V trimmed by 5 bases and J by 6 bases, 10 bases remained unmatched. The CDR3 totals 15 residues. The CDR3 bases are TGTGCCAGCAGTCGAGACAGGGGCGGATTCGATACGCAGTATTTT. Its protein is CASSRDRGGFDTQYF.

The chain has TRBV10-2 and TRBJ1-2, with 9 bases lining up with TRBD1. With 7 bases clipped from V and 9 bases from J, the junction kept 12 bases outside the gene matches. Germline loops: CDR1 WSHSY, CDR2 SAAADI. This CDR3 region has 14 residues. The CDR3 loop is CASTSSGGQGSYTF. The CDR3, as DNA: TGCGCCAGCACCTCAAGTGGGGGACAGGGCAGCTACACCTTC.

The rearrangement uses TRBV4-3 and TRBJ1-2; unclear D gene. V was shortened by 4 bases and J by 4 bases, with 16 bases between the two germline ends. This CDR3 has 15 residues. Germline lookup yields CDR1 LGHNA and CDR2 YSLEER. The CDR3 coding sequence is TGCGCCAGCAGCCCCCGACCTCGGAGGGTCTATGGCTACACCTTC. Its translation is CASSPRPRRVYGYTF.

The V call is TRBV7-9, the J call TRBJ1-1, with D tentatively TRBD1 (6 bases). Germline assignment: CDR1 SEHNR and CDR2 FQNEAQ (reference sequence). With 4 bases removed from V and 2 bases from J, the gap between germline ends came to 8 bases. The CDR3 is made up of 13 amino acids. The CDR3 DNA reads TGTGCCAGCAGCTCACAGGGAAACACTGAAGCTTTCTTT. This translates into CASSSQGNTEAFF.

For the CDR3, the DNA is TGTGCCAGCAGCCCTGGGACAGGGGGCGACGAGGATGCCCAGCATTTT. Protein: CASSPGTGGDEDAQHF. The chain couples TRBV7-9 to TRBJ1-5; 12 positions agree with TRBD1. This CDR3 spans 16 amino acids. The J segment lost 11 bases and the V segment lost 5 bases, leaving 13 bases of the junction unmatched. Germline CDR1 reads SEHNR; CDR2 reads FQNEAQ (reference sequence).

This chain uses TRBV5-1 with TRBJ1-1; D is unclear. The V end lost 4 bases, the J end lost 2 bases, and 9 bases lay between the germline ends. Germline V CDR1 and CDR2: SGHRS, YFSETQ. The length of the CDR3 is 13 residues. The CDR3 region has the DNA TGCGCCAGCAGCATGACACCCAACACTGAAGCTTTCTTT. Its protein is CASSMTPNTEAFF.

The genes are TRBV7-9 and TRBJ1-1; TRBD1 aligns across 9 bases. The CDR3 is 17 residues long. The junction had 15 bases not matched to a gene; V was cut back by 5 bases and J by 5 bases. Germline V gene data show CDR1 as SEHNR and CDR2 as FQNEAQ (reference sequence). In nucleotides, the CDR3 is TGTGCCAGCAGCCCCCCGCGGGACAGGGAAGTTTGGACTGAAGCTTTCTTT. Amino acids: CASSPPRDREVWTEAFF.

This clone was found a few times. V is TRBV29-1 and J is TRBJ1-1; D may be TRBD1 (5 bases). Germline V gene data show CDR1 as SQVTM and CDR2 as ANQGSEA. The CDR3 length is 13 residues. Trimming left V 1 base short and J 2 bases short, with 8 bases between. The CDR3 sequence is CSVEGGGNTEAFF. Written as DNA, the CDR3 is TGCAGCGTTGAAGGGGGGGGTAACACTGAAGCTTTCTTT. The full variable domain, in which reference TRBV29-1 and TRBJ1-1 provide the parts outside the CDR3, is SAVISQKPSRDICQRGTSLTIQCQVDSQVTMMFWYRQQPGQSLTLIATANQGSEATYESGFVIDKFPISRPNLTFSTLTVSNMSPEDSSIYLCSVEGGGNTEAFFGQGTRLTVV.

V and J are TRBV27 and TRBJ1-1; no definite D call. The CDR3 contains 11 residues. Between the trimmed V and J ends, which lost 3 bases and 7 bases, there was a span of 6 bases. Germline CDR1 and CDR2: MNHEY and SMNVEV (reference sequence). The chain's CDR3 is CASSFGSEAFF. CDR3 DNA: TGTGCCAGCAGTTTTGGCAGTGAAGCTTTCTTT.